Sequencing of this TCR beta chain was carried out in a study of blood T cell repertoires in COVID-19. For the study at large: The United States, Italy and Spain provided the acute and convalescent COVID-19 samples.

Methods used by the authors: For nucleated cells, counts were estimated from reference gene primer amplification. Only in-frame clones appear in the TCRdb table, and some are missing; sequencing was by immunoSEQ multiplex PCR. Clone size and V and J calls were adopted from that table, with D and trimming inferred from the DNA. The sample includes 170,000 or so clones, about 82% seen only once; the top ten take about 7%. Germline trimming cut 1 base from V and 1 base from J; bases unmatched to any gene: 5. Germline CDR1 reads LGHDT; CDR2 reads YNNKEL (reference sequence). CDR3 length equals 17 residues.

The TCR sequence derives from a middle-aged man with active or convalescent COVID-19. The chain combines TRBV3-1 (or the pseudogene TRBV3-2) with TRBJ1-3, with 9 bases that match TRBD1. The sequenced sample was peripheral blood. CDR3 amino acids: CASSQGTGGTSGNTIYF. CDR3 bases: TGTGCCAGCAGCCAAGGCACAGGGGGCACATCTGGAAACACCATATATTTT.